This is a list of T cell receptor beta chains from one sample in a study of blood T cell repertoires in COVID-19. Here immunoSEQ multiplex PCR was the method, and the copy in TCRdb shows in-frame clones only, minus some. This sample yields about 130,000 clones, of which approximately 86% are seen a single time; 2.3% belongs to the top ten. Sequencing was carried out using PBMCs or T cells enriched from blood (not recorded which). The source is a woman aged 45-59 years who had recovered from COVID-19. CDR3s leave out the opening cysteine and the closing phenylalanine or tryptophan. For some rows the clone size is stated as once, few or many, or as a class when expanded; others skip it.

V: TRBV7-9
size: -
J: TRBJ1-2
CDR3: ASSTLNRALNYGYT

V: TRBV9
size: -
J: TRBJ2-2
CDR3: ASSVGGQGPYANTGELF

V: TRBV2
size: few
J: TRBJ1-1
CDR3: ASTGQGALTEAF

V: TRBV5-4
size: -
J: TRBJ1-6
CDR3: ASSLGTGGLNSPLH

V: TRBV10-3
size: -
J: TRBJ2-1
CDR3: AISDPRTGGLYNEQF

V: TRBV5-1
size: -
J: TRBJ1-1
CDR3: ASSLTGANTEAF

V: TRBV30
size: -
J: TRBJ2-1
CDR3: AWSETNNEQF

V: TRBV10-3
size: -
J: TRBJ2-5
CDR3: AISESELAGTRETQY

V: TRBV7-3
size: -
J: TRBJ2-3
CDR3: ASSRVGGTDTQY

V: TRBV4-1
size: -
J: TRBJ2-7
CDR3: ASSPGRGQYEQY

V: TRBV4-1
size: -
J: TRBJ2-2
CDR3: ASSPPPGQDTGELF

V: TRBV5-6
size: -
J: TRBJ1-3
CDR3: ASSLAGVGNTIY

V: TRBV10-3
size: -
J: TRBJ2-2
CDR3: ASRDRETTGELF

V: TRBV9
size: -
J: TRBJ2-1
CDR3: ASSVGAGDHEQF

V: TRBV4-1
size: few
J: TRBJ2-2
CDR3: ASSQDFTSGGTGELF

V: TRBV19
size: -
J: TRBJ1-2
CDR3: ASSIPDSLMVRT

V: TRBV29-1
size: -
J: TRBJ2-1
CDR3: SASRRGLYNEQF

V: TRBV9
size: -
J: TRBJ2-5
CDR3: ASSVYLADETQY

V: TRBV3-1/TRBV3-2
size: once
J: TRBJ2-5
CDR3: ASSQEGPRLPQY

V: TRBV24-1
size: -
J: TRBJ2-2
CDR3: ATRSSSGTGELF

V: TRBV19
size: -
J: TRBJ2-6
CDR3: ASSIVQGSGANVLT

V: TRBV5-1
size: -
J: TRBJ2-5
CDR3: ASSLRAAPQETQY

V: TRBV5-1
size: -
J: TRBJ2-1
CDR3: ASSLQGTDEQF

V: TRBV6-5
size: -
J: TRBJ1-2
CDR3: ASSYSSGGNYGYT

V: TRBV27
size: -
J: TRBJ1-3
CDR3: ASSFDFSSGNTIY

V: TRBV28
size: once
J: TRBJ2-2
CDR3: ASSFPTRTENTGELF

V: TRBV10-3
size: -
J: TRBJ1-1
CDR3: AITTSGTGVTEAF

V: TRBV3-1/TRBV3-2
size: -
J: TRBJ2-2
CDR3: ASSRSGGASGELF

V: TRBV3-1/TRBV3-2
size: once
J: TRBJ2-1
CDR3: ASSQDLFSRGTGYQF

V: TRBV29-1
size: -
J: TRBJ1-4
CDR3: FREIGTNEKLF

V: TRBV7-6
size: -
J: TRBJ1-3
CDR3: ASSSTGLEDTIY

V: TRBV5-6
size: -
J: TRBJ1-3
CDR3: ASSLYDRSGNTIY

V: TRBV4-3
size: few
J: TRBJ2-7
CDR3: ASSQDWGRVYEQY

V: TRBV5-6
size: once
J: TRBJ2-7
CDR3: ASSSPRGSVFYEQY

V: TRBV30
size: -
J: TRBJ1-1
CDR3: AWHQGFMNTEAF

V: TRBV12-5
size: -
J: TRBJ1-5
CDR3: ASGPGGNNQPQH

V: TRBV6-5
size: -
J: TRBJ2-7
CDR3: ASSYDRTYEQY

V: TRBV11-2
size: -
J: TRBJ2-3
CDR3: ASSRLVTSTDTQY

V: TRBV15
size: -
J: TRBJ2-7
CDR3: ATSRDPRPGGHEQY

V: TRBV7-9
size: -
J: TRBJ1-1
CDR3: ASSLEGVLAEAF

V: TRBV6-4
size: -
J: TRBJ1-4
CDR3: ASSRTGLF

V: TRBV6-5
size: -
J: TRBJ1-2
CDR3: ASSYSTGGNYGYT

V: TRBV7-9
size: -
J: TRBJ1-6
CDR3: VSSFGQGLNSPLH

V: TRBV10-3
size: -
J: TRBJ2-7
CDR3: AISGASEQY

V: TRBV11-3
size: -
J: TRBJ1-2
CDR3: ASSSDTYGYT